This T cell receptor beta chain was documented in a study of T cell changes during pregnancy in multiple sclerosis. Data came from immunoSEQ multiplex PCR; TCRdb stores just in-frame clones and leaves some out. Found here are approximately 100,000 clones, 91% of them singletons; the top ten hold about 3.2%. This CDR3 has 17 amino acids. Germline V gives CDR1 SGHRS, CDR2 YFSETQ. Germline trimming cut 1 base from V and 1 base from J; bases unmatched to any gene: 4. The TCR sequence derives from a female donor with multiple sclerosis, enrolled in a pregnancy study. Material: peripheral blood, obtained after pregnancy. This chain links TRBV5-1 with TRBJ2-2; 10 positions match TRBD1. CDR3 protein: CASSLSRDRGNTGELFF. CDR3 nucleotides: TGCGCCAGCAGCTTGTCCCGGGACAGGGGGAACACCGGGGAGCTGTTTTTT. Complete variable domain (other parts from reference TRBV5-1 and TRBJ2-2): KAGVTQTPRYLIKTRGQQVTLSCSPISGHRSVSWYQQTPGQGLQFLFEYFSETQRNKGNFPGRFSGRQFSNSRSEMNVSTLELGDSALYLCASSLSRDRGNTGELFFGEGSRLTVL.